A few counts support the clone carrying this T cell receptor (beta chain). This entry belongs to a study of early T cells in non-severe SARS-CoV-2 infection. Trimming pared 7 bases from V and 4 bases from J, leaving 19 bases between. The CDR3 covers 15 residues. Germline V gene data show CDR1 as LNHNV and CDR2 as YYDKDF (reference sequence). Individually, cDNA molecules had unique molecular identifiers attached to them. TCRdb re-derived calls from the 5' RACE reads in MiXCR, one entry per CDR3 protein. There are fewer than 55,000 distinct CDR3 sequences in the sample; approximately 9.9% occur only once, and over 10% lies in the top ten.

The clonotype comes from an adult who was a healthcare worker with PCR-confirmed SARS-CoV-2 infection or an uninfected control (not recorded which). V gene TRBV15 combines with J gene TRBJ1-2; a possible D gene is TRBD1 (5 bases). Material: whole blood. The CDR3 coding sequence is TGTGCCACCACCAAGCGATTGGGGCAGGTCTATGGCTACACCTTC. Its translation: CATTKRLGQVYGYTF. The entire variable domain, with the rest obtained from reference TRBV15 and TRBJ1-2, is as follows: DAMVIQNPRYQVTQFGKPVTLSCSQTLNHNVMYWYQQKSSQAPKLLFHYYDKDFNNEADTPDNFQSRRPNTSFCFLDIRSPGLGDTAMYLCATTKRLGQVYGYTFGSGTRLTVV.